This T cell receptor beta chain is drawn from a study of regulatory T cells in long-lasting Graves disease (dated by TCRdb to the early 2020s). Regarding the research as a whole: Persistent Graves' disease was defined as persistently positive TSH receptor autoantibodies together with antithyroid drug treatment for over 5 years. In the clinical cohort, patients with persistent Graves' disease had used antithyroid drugs for an average of about 9.3 years. This study used TCR sequencing and RNA sequencing of peripheral blood to compare persistent Graves' disease patients against newly diagnosed Graves' disease patients. TCR sequencing covered some 13 persistent and some 20 newly diagnosed Graves' disease patients, some 33 samples in total. The study was registered as a clinical trial and conducted in China.

Results the study describes overall, beyond this receptor: A larger number of public clonotypes was shared among persistent patients (fewer than 3,000) than among newly diagnosed patients (roughly 970). Peripheral blood alone was examined, since thyroid tissue, which constituted the primary lesion, could not be accessed. TRBV28, TRBJ1-2 and TRBJ2-5 were preferentially used in persistent disease, while TRBV20-1 and TRBJ2-1 were favored in newly diagnosed disease. The small sample size was acknowledged by the authors as a limitation that may reduce accuracy. Sequencing and analysis were limited to the TCR beta chain. Persistent Graves' disease patients showed lower TCR Shannon entropy and fewer highly expanded clones than newly diagnosed patients, suggesting clonal expansion.

Per the publication, the time point label means: persistent/refractory GD, antithyroid drugs over 5 years with positive TRAb. For both TCR sequencing and RNA sequencing, RNA was extracted from PBMCs using TRIzol. Graves' disease was diagnosed according to American Thyroid Association guidelines. The patients came from an endocrinology department in Xi'an, China. From each patient, approximately 10 milliliters of peripheral blood was collected into an EDTA anticoagulant tube. Ficoll Paque Plus density gradient separation was used to isolate PBMCs, and no additional T cell sorting was done. An Agilent 2100 Bioanalyzer and agarose gel were used to check RNA quality, and a NanoDrop 2000 was used to measure RNA concentration. This clonotype has just a few counts. It lacks a known antigen. No clone much larger than this one lies a single base away; base qualities are absent. The CDR3 numbers 13 residues from cysteine through phenylalanine. Only the CDR3 DNA stays, 39 bases, in frame from base 1. The germline V gene (reference sequence) sets CDR1 to MNHEY and CDR2 to SMNVEV. Relative to germline, V is 6 bases shorter and J is 5 bases shorter, with 13 bases between their ends.

Libraries were built with multiplex PCR. TCRdb names Illumina HiSeq 4000 as the instrument used. TCR beta libraries were built with iRepertoire HTBI primers and Arm-PCR amplification of CDR3 regions. Before sequencing, the PCR products underwent gel purification. Processing in the source paper ran as follows. Gene usage analysis of CDR3 amino acid clonotypes used the roughly 60 TRBV and about 14 TRBJ segments found across samples. COPE and FqMerger were used to merge filtered high-quality paired reads into contigs. BLAST was used to align contigs to the IMGT TRBV, TRBD and TRBJ reference genes, and CDR3 was defined following IMGT. Any clonotype with a frequency above 0.1% was counted as a highly expanded clone. Shannon entropy served as the measure of repertoire diversity, while the Gini coefficient captured V-J evenness. A clonotype was considered public if more than one individual shared it. The raw public reads went through TCRdb reprocessing: fastp at Q25, MiXCR clone calling, in-frame beta chains kept. One record per CDR3 amino acid sequence lists the most common genes and DNA. None of the V and J calls come from the authors' own analysis; TCRdb made them. Here the sample has about 470,000 distinct CDR3 sequences; about 20% occur a single time. Under 9% of the sample lies in the top ten.

The sequences come from peripheral blood mononuclear cells (PBMCs), collected when the disease was refractory, from a patient treated with antithyroid drugs. The sequence was collected from a female donor with Graves disease. In this chain, TRBV27 is recombined with TRBJ1-1; too little of a D gene remains to name it. CDR3 reads: CASRGRLGTEAFF. The base sequence is TGTGCCAGCAGAGGCCGGCTTGGGACTGAAGCTTTCTTT.